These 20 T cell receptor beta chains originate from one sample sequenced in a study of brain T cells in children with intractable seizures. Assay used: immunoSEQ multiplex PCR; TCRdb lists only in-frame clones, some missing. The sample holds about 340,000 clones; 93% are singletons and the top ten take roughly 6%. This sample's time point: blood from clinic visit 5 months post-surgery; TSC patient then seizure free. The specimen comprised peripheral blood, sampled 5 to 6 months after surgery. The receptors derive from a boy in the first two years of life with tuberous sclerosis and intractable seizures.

The CDR3 DNA follows: TGTGCCAGCAGCCAAGGGGGGTGGGGCTCGGACGAGCAGTACTTC. It is translated as CASSQGGWGSDEQYF. The gene calls are TRBV3-1 (or the pseudogene TRBV3-2) and TRBJ2-7, with D possibly being TRBD1 or TRBD2 (5 bases each). Trimming removed 1 base from V and 5 bases from J, with 15 bases in between. This CDR3 region has 15 residues. Germline assignment: CDR1 LGHDT and CDR2 YNNKEL (reference sequence).

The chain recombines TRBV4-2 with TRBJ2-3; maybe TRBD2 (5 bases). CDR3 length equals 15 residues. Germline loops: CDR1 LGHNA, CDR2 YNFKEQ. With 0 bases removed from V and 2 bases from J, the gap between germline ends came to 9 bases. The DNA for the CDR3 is TGTGCCAGCAGCCAAGATAGACTATTCACAGATACGCAGTATTTT. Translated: CASSQDRLFTDTQYF.

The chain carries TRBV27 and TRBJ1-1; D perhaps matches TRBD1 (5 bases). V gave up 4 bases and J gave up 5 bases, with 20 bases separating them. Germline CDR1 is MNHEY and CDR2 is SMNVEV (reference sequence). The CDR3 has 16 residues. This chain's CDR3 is CASSSPGPREGTEAFF. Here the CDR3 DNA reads TGTGCCAGCAGTTCCCCGGGACCCCGCGAGGGGACTGAAGCTTTCTTT.

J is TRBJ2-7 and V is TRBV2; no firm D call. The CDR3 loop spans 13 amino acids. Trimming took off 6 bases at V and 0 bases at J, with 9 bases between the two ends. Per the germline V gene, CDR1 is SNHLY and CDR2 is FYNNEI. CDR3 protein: CASRDPSSYEQYF. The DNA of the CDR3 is TGTGCCAGCAGGGACCCTAGCTCCTACGAGCAGTACTTC.

The CDR3 DNA is TGCGCCAGCAGTGAGCCGGGGGGAACCTACAATGAGCAGTTCTTC. Amino acids: CASSEPGGTYNEQFF. The chain recombines TRBV10-1 with TRBJ2-1; TRBD2 matches at 7 bases. This CDR3 has 15 residues. CDR1 and CDR2 (germline): WNHNN, SYGVQD (reference sequence). With V trimmed by 2 bases and J by 2 bases, 3 bases remained unmatched.

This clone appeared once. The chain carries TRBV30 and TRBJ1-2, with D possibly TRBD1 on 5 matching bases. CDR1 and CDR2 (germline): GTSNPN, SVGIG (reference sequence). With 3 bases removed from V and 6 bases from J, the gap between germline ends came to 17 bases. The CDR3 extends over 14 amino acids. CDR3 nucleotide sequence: TGTGCCTGGAGCTCGGGGGTTCTACGGCATGGCTACACCTTC. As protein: CAWSSGVLRHGYTF.

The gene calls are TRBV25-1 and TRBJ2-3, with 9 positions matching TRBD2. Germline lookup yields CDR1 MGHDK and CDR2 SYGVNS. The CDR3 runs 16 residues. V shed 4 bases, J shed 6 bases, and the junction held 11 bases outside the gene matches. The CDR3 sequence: CASSVLSGSGRDTQYF. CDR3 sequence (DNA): TGTGCCAGCAGTGTCCTTAGCGGGAGTGGGCGGGATACGCAGTATTTT.

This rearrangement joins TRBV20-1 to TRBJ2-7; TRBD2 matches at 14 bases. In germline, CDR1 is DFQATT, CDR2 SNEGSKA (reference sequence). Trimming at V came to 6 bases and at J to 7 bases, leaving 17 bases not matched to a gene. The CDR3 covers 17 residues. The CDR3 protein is CSASPGTSGSVYGEQYF. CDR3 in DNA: TGCAGTGCAAGTCCCGGGACTAGCGGGAGTGTATATGGGGAGCAGTACTTC.

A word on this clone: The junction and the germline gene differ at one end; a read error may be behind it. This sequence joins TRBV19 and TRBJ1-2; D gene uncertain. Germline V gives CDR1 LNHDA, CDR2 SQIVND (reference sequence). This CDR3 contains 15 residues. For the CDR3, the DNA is TGTGCCAGTAGTCCTCACCGGGCCAGCAACTACGGCTACACCTTC. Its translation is CASSPHRASNYGYTF.

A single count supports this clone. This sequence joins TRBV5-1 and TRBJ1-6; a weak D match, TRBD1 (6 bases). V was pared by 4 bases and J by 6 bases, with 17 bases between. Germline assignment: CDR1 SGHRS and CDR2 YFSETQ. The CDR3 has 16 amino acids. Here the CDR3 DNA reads TGCGCCAGCAGCGAAGGACAGCTAGGTAGTAATTCACCCCTCCACTTT. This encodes CASSEGQLGSNSPLHF.

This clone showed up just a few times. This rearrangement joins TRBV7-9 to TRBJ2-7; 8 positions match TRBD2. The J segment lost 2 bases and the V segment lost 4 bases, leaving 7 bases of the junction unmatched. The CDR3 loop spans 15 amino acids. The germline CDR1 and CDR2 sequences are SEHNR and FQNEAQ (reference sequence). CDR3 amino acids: CASSSSGHGPYEQYF. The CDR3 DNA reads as TGTGCCAGCAGCTCTAGCGGGCACGGCCCCTACGAGCAGTACTTC.

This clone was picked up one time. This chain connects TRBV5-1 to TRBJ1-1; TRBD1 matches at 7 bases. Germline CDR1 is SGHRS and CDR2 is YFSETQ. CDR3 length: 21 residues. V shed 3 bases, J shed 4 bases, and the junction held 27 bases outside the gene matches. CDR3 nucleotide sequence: TGCGCCAGCAGCTCTTTGGGCCCGTCCCGACAGGGAAGATTGATCGGCACTGAAGCTTTCTTT. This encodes CASSSLGPSRQGRLIGTEAFF.

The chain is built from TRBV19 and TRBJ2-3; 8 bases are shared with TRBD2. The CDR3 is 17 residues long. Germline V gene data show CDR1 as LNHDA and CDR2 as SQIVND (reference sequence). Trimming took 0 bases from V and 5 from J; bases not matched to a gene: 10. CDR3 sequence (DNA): TGTGCCAGTAGTATAGAGTTTACGGGAGGGCCAATAGATACGCAGTATTTT. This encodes CASSIEFTGGPIDTQYF.

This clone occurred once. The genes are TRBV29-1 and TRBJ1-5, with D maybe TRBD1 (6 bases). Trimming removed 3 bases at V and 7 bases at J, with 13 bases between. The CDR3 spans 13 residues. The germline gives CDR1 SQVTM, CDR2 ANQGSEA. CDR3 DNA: TGCAGCGTTGATTTACAGGGAAACCAGCCCCAGCATTTT. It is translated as CSVDLQGNQPQHF.

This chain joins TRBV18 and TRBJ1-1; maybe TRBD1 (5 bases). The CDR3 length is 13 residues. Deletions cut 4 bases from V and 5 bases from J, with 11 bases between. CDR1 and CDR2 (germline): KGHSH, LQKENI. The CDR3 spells CASSRDVGTEAFF. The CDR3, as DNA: TGTGCCAGCTCACGGGACGTAGGGACTGAAGCTTTCTTT. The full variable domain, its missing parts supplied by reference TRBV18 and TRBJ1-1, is NAGVMQNPRHLVRRRGQEARLRCSPMKGHSHVYWYRQLPEEGLKFMVYLQKENIIDESGMPKERFSAEFPKEGPSILRIQQVVRGDSAAYFCASSRDVGTEAFFGQGTRLTVV.

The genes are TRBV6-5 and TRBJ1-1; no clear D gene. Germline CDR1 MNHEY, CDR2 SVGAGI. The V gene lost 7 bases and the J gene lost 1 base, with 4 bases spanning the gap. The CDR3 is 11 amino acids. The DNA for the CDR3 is TGTGCCAGCAATCCGAACACTGAAGCTTTCTTT. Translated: CASNPNTEAFF.

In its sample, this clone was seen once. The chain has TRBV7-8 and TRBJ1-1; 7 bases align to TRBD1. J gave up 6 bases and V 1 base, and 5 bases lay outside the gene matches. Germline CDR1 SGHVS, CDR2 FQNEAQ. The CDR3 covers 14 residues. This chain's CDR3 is CASSLGDRSSEAFF. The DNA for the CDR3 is TGTGCCAGCAGCTTAGGGGACAGAAGTTCTGAAGCTTTCTTT.

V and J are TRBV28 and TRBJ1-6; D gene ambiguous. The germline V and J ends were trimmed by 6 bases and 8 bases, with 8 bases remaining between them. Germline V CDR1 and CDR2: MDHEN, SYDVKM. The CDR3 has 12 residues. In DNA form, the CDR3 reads TGTGCCAGCAGCCGCGCCGATTCACCCCTCCACTTT. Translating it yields CASSRADSPLHF.

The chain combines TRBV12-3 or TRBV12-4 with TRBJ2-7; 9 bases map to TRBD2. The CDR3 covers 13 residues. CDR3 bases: TGTGCTACTACCGGGACTAGCATCAGCGAGCAGTACTTC. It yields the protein CATTGTSISEQYF.

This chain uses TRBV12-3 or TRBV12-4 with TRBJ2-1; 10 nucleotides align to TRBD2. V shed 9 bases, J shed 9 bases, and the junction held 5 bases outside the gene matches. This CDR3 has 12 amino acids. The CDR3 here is CARLAGDSEQFF. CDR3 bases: TGTGCCAGGCTAGCGGGAGACAGTGAGCAGTTCTTC.